The rows below give T cell receptor beta chains drawn from one sample of a study of T cell repertoires in cytomegalovirus infection. TCRdb reprocessed the reads with MiXCR, giving one entry per CDR3 protein. The sample holds approximately 590,000 distinct CDR3 sequences, 35% to 50% seen once. These receptors have no identified antigens. The sample here was cultured PBMCs, taken from culture after CMV antigen stimulation. Source of these receptors: a human donor in good health (CMV status not recorded). Some clones in this sample may be carry-over from other donors' samples. CDR3s include the opening cysteine and the closing phenylalanine or tryptophan. D genes are given only for firm matches. The listing skips clone size in some rows; elsewhere it reads once, few, many or a size class.

clone_size: NA
v_call: TRBV11-3
j_call: TRBJ2-1
d_call: TRBD2
cdr3_aa: CASSLSFGGGYNEQFF
cdr3_nt: TGTGCCAGCAGCTTATCCTTTGGGGGGGGATACAATGAGCAGTTCTTC

clone_size: few
v_call: TRBV19
j_call: TRBJ2-3
d_call: TRBD2
cdr3_aa: CASSMRLPSGVADTQYF
cdr3_nt: TGTGCCAGTAGTATGAGGCTGCCTAGCGGGGTAGCAGATACGCAGTATTTT

clone_size: few
v_call: TRBV7-9
j_call: TRBJ1-1
d_call: TRBD1
cdr3_aa: CASSSRSGTGVMEAFF
cdr3_nt: TGTGCCAGCAGCTCACGCTCCGGGACAGGGGTAATGGAAGCTTTCTTT

clone_size: NA
v_call: TRBV7-9
j_call: TRBJ2-3
d_call: NA
cdr3_aa: CASSPFTGLAGDTQYF
cdr3_nt: TGTGCCAGCAGCCCCTTCACCGGGCTAGCAGGAGATACGCAGTATTTT

clone_size: few
v_call: TRBV7-2
j_call: TRBJ2-7
d_call: NA
cdr3_aa: CASSLGRFYEQYF
cdr3_nt: TGTGCCAGCAGCTTAGGCAGATTCTACGAGCAGTACTTC

clone_size: many
v_call: TRBV7-9
j_call: TRBJ2-5
d_call: NA
cdr3_aa: CASSPSGETQYF
cdr3_nt: TGTGCCAGCAGCCCGTCCGGGGAGACCCAGTACTTC

clone_size: few
v_call: TRBV11-3
j_call: TRBJ2-3
d_call: TRBD2
cdr3_aa: CASARRAGSADTQYF
cdr3_nt: TGTGCCAGCGCCCGGAGAGCGGGAAGCGCAGATACGCAGTATTTT

clone_size: NA
v_call: TRBV24-1
j_call: TRBJ2-1
d_call: TRBD1
cdr3_aa: CATSDTGTGGSNEQFF
cdr3_nt: TGTGCCACCAGTGACACCGGGACAGGGGGGAGCAATGAGCAGTTCTTC

clone_size: NA
v_call: TRBV7-2
j_call: TRBJ1-3
d_call: NA
cdr3_aa: CASSPSGGTDLGTIYF
cdr3_nt: TGTGCCAGCAGCCCCAGCGGGGGGACTGACTTAGGCACCATATATTTT

clone_size: NA
v_call: TRBV7-2
j_call: TRBJ2-5
d_call: TRBD2
cdr3_aa: CASSLSLAGSWETQYF
cdr3_nt: TGTGCCAGCAGCTTATCACTAGCGGGGTCATGGGAGACCCAGTACTTC

clone_size: few
v_call: TRBV12-5
j_call: TRBJ2-2
d_call: TRBD1
cdr3_aa: CASGLWQGDAGELFF
cdr3_nt: TGTGCTAGTGGTTTGTGGCAGGGGGACGCCGGGGAGCTGTTTTTT

clone_size: NA
v_call: TRBV6-6
j_call: TRBJ2-1
d_call: TRBD2
cdr3_aa: CASSYRSSGKDNEQFF
cdr3_nt: TGTGCCAGCAGTTACCGCTCTAGCGGAAAAGACAATGAGCAGTTCTTC

clone_size: NA
v_call: TRBV19
j_call: TRBJ1-5
d_call: NA
cdr3_aa: CASSGGLNQPQHF
cdr3_nt: TGTGCCAGTAGTGGAGGACTCAATCAGCCCCAGCATTTT

clone_size: NA
v_call: TRBV28
j_call: TRBJ1-5
d_call: TRBD1
cdr3_aa: CASSYPGQGNQPQHF
cdr3_nt: TGTGCCAGCAGTTACCCCGGACAGGGAAATCAGCCCCAGCATTTT

clone_size: NA
v_call: TRBV6-1
j_call: TRBJ2-1
d_call: NA
cdr3_aa: CASSPRWTYNEQFF
cdr3_nt: TGTGCCAGCAGCCCTAGGTGGACCTACAATGAGCAGTTCTTC

clone_size: NA
v_call: TRBV6-2/TRBV6-3
j_call: TRBJ1-5
d_call: NA
cdr3_aa: CASSYVETPQHF
cdr3_nt: TGTGCCAGCAGTTACGTGGAGACTCCCCAGCATTTT

clone_size: NA
v_call: TRBV10-2
j_call: TRBJ2-7
d_call: TRBD2
cdr3_aa: CASSRAGVEYEQYF
cdr3_nt: TGCGCCAGCAGCCGAGCGGGAGTGGAGTACGAGCAGTACTTC

clone_size: NA
v_call: TRBV4-1
j_call: TRBJ2-5
d_call: NA
cdr3_aa: CASSQDWDQETQYF
cdr3_nt: TGCGCCAGCAGCCAAGATTGGGACCAAGAGACCCAGTACTTC

clone_size: few
v_call: TRBV4-3
j_call: TRBJ1-6
d_call: TRBD1
cdr3_aa: CASSWDRDSPLHF
cdr3_nt: TGCGCCAGCAGCTGGGACAGGGATTCACCCCTCCACTTT

clone_size: NA
v_call: TRBV4-3
j_call: TRBJ2-3
d_call: NA
cdr3_aa: CASSQELRYTQYF
cdr3_nt: TGCGCCAGCAGCCAAGAACTTAGGTATACGCAGTATTTT

clone_size: NA
v_call: TRBV7-2
j_call: TRBJ2-1
d_call: TRBD2
cdr3_aa: CASSLTSGRVHEQFF
cdr3_nt: TGTGCCAGCAGCTTGACTAGCGGGAGGGTGCATGAGCAGTTCTTC

clone_size: NA
v_call: TRBV7-2
j_call: TRBJ1-4
d_call: NA
cdr3_aa: CASSFTGLNEKLFF
cdr3_nt: TGTGCCAGCAGCTTTACAGGCCTCAATGAAAAACTGTTTTTT

clone_size: NA
v_call: TRBV12-3/TRBV12-4
j_call: TRBJ2-1
d_call: TRBD2
cdr3_aa: CASSPGLAGGSYNEQFF
cdr3_nt: TGTGCCAGCAGTCCAGGACTAGCGGGAGGGAGCTACAATGAGCAGTTCTTC

clone_size: few
v_call: TRBV7-2
j_call: TRBJ1-5
d_call: NA
cdr3_aa: CASSRLTERGQPQHF
cdr3_nt: TGTGCCAGCAGCCGATTGACAGAGAGAGGGCAGCCCCAGCATTTT

clone_size: NA
v_call: TRBV7-9
j_call: TRBJ1-4
d_call: NA
cdr3_aa: CASSSRGATNEKLFF
cdr3_nt: TGTGCCAGCAGCTCACGGGGAGCAACTAATGAAAAACTGTTTTTT

clone_size: NA
v_call: TRBV6-2/TRBV6-3
j_call: TRBJ2-7
d_call: NA
cdr3_aa: CASSNREWYEQYF
cdr3_nt: TGTGCCAGCAGTAACCGGGAGTGGTACGAGCAGTACTTC

clone_size: NA
v_call: TRBV6-2/TRBV6-3
j_call: TRBJ2-7
d_call: NA
cdr3_aa: CASSYSSVGELGYEQYF
cdr3_nt: TGTGCCAGCAGTTACTCGAGTGTTGGGGAGCTGGGCTACGAGCAGTACTTC

clone_size: few
v_call: TRBV19
j_call: TRBJ2-7
d_call: TRBD1
cdr3_aa: CASSLNGQGTIGREQYF
cdr3_nt: TGTGCCAGTAGCCTAAACGGACAGGGGACCATCGGACGCGAGCAGTACTTC

clone_size: NA
v_call: TRBV4-1
j_call: TRBJ2-7
d_call: TRBD1
cdr3_aa: CASSQENVRTGGRNEQYF
cdr3_nt: TGCGCCAGCAGCCAAGAAAATGTCCGGACAGGGGGCAGGAACGAGCAGTACTTC

clone_size: few
v_call: TRBV28
j_call: TRBJ1-4
d_call: TRBD1
cdr3_aa: CASNFWGSTGEDEKLFF
cdr3_nt: TGTGCCAGCAACTTTTGGGGGTCGACAGGGGAAGATGAAAAACTGTTTTTT

clone_size: few
v_call: TRBV19
j_call: TRBJ1-5
d_call: NA
cdr3_aa: CASTLRVGNQPQHF
cdr3_nt: TGTGCCAGTACCTTACGGGTGGGCAATCAGCCCCAGCATTTT

clone_size: NA
v_call: TRBV6-1
j_call: TRBJ1-3
d_call: NA
cdr3_aa: CASSYNGVSGNTIYF
cdr3_nt: TGTGCCAGCAGTTATAACGGAGTCTCTGGAAACACCATATATTTT

clone_size: NA
v_call: TRBV12-3/TRBV12-4
j_call: TRBJ1-1
d_call: NA
cdr3_aa: CASSQPHRTNTEAFF
cdr3_nt: TGTGCCAGCAGCCAACCACACAGGACCAACACTGAAGCTTTCTTT

clone_size: NA
v_call: TRBV29-1
j_call: TRBJ2-1
d_call: NA
cdr3_aa: CSVEDRSREQFF
cdr3_nt: TGCAGCGTTGAAGATCGGTCGCGGGAGCAGTTCTTC

clone_size: few
v_call: TRBV19
j_call: TRBJ2-1
d_call: NA
cdr3_aa: CASSIDLGGEQFF
cdr3_nt: TGTGCCAGTAGTATAGATCTTGGTGGTGAGCAGTTCTTC

clone_size: NA
v_call: TRBV5-1
j_call: TRBJ2-6
d_call: NA
cdr3_aa: CASKTDSGANVLTF
cdr3_nt: TGCGCCAGCAAGACAGACTCTGGGGCCAACGTCCTGACTTTC

clone_size: once
v_call: TRBV5-1
j_call: TRBJ1-6
d_call: TRBD1
cdr3_aa: CASSVTGAASRVSPLHF
cdr3_nt: TGCGCCAGCAGCGTGACAGGGGCCGCGAGTCGGGTGTCACCCCTCCACTTT

clone_size: NA
v_call: TRBV28
j_call: TRBJ2-5
d_call: NA
cdr3_aa: CASSSSGRSKVRKETQYF
cdr3_nt: TGTGCCAGCAGTTCGTCGGGCCGTAGCAAAGTAAGGAAAGAGACCCAGTACTTC

clone_size: NA
v_call: TRBV20-1
j_call: TRBJ2-5
d_call: NA
cdr3_aa: CSAPPGGRQETQYF
cdr3_nt: TGCAGTGCCCCTCCGGGTGGTCGTCAAGAGACCCAGTACTTC

clone_size: NA
v_call: TRBV7-9
j_call: TRBJ2-5
d_call: TRBD2
cdr3_aa: CASSSQLAGVRETQYF
cdr3_nt: TGTGCCAGCAGCTCCCAGCTAGCGGGAGTACGAGAGACCCAGTACTTC

clone_size: few
v_call: TRBV6-1
j_call: TRBJ2-6
d_call: NA
cdr3_aa: CAARSGANVLTF
cdr3_nt: TGTGCCGCGCGGTCTGGGGCCAACGTCCTGACTTTC

clone_size: NA
v_call: TRBV28
j_call: TRBJ1-3
d_call: TRBD1
cdr3_aa: CASSSPGQAPDTIYF
cdr3_nt: TGTGCCAGCAGTTCTCCGGGACAGGCCCCAGACACCATATATTTT

clone_size: few
v_call: TRBV11-3
j_call: TRBJ2-3
d_call: NA
cdr3_aa: CASSLDPATDTQYF
cdr3_nt: TGTGCCAGCAGCTTAGACCCAGCCACAGATACGCAGTATTTT

clone_size: few
v_call: TRBV7-8
j_call: TRBJ1-1
d_call: NA
cdr3_aa: CASSARPQVWAEAFF
cdr3_nt: TGTGCCAGCAGCGCAAGGCCTCAGGTCTGGGCTGAAGCTTTCTTT

clone_size: few
v_call: TRBV12-3/TRBV12-4
j_call: TRBJ2-1
d_call: TRBD2
cdr3_aa: CASRSGGSRVF
cdr3_nt: TGTGCCAGCAGATCAGGCGGGAGTAGAGTTTTC

clone_size: few
v_call: TRBV7-2
j_call: TRBJ2-7
d_call: NA
cdr3_aa: CASSRSGTRSYEQYF
cdr3_nt: TGTGCCAGCAGTCGTTCCGGGACACGCTCCTACGAGCAGTACTTC

clone_size: NA
v_call: TRBV6-2/TRBV6-3
j_call: TRBJ1-1
d_call: NA
cdr3_aa: CASSPWNRNTEAFF
cdr3_nt: TGTGCCAGCAGCCCGTGGAACCGAAACACTGAAGCTTTCTTT

clone_size: NA
v_call: TRBV10-3
j_call: TRBJ1-5
d_call: NA
cdr3_aa: CAISESPDQPQHF
cdr3_nt: TGTGCCATCAGTGAGTCGCCCGACCAGCCCCAGCATTTT

clone_size: NA
v_call: TRBV25-1
j_call: TRBJ1-1
d_call: NA
cdr3_aa: CASSLGWGGNTEAFF
cdr3_nt: TGTGCCAGCAGTCTAGGGTGGGGCGGGAACACTGAAGCTTTCTTT

clone_size: NA
v_call: TRBV2
j_call: TRBJ2-3
d_call: TRBD2
cdr3_aa: CASRGLAASTDTQYF
cdr3_nt: TGTGCCAGCAGGGGACTAGCGGCTAGCACAGATACGCAGTATTTT

clone_size: few
v_call: TRBV12-3/TRBV12-4
j_call: TRBJ1-2
d_call: NA
cdr3_aa: CASTLVPGRGAGYTF
cdr3_nt: TGTGCCAGCACCCTAGTACCGGGGAGGGGGGCCGGCTACACCTTC

clone_size: few
v_call: TRBV7-6
j_call: TRBJ2-7
d_call: NA
cdr3_aa: CASSFTGSRYEQYF
cdr3_nt: TGTGCCAGCAGCTTTACCGGGAGTAGGTACGAGCAGTACTTC

clone_size: NA
v_call: TRBV14
j_call: TRBJ2-7
d_call: NA
cdr3_aa: CASSPDRTKSYEQYF
cdr3_nt: TGTGCCAGCAGCCCGGACAGAACTAAGTCCTACGAGCAGTACTTC

clone_size: NA
v_call: TRBV20-1
j_call: TRBJ1-1
d_call: NA
cdr3_aa: CSARDYQRGNTEAFF
cdr3_nt: TGCAGTGCTAGAGATTATCAGCGCGGGAACACTGAAGCTTTCTTT

clone_size: NA
v_call: TRBV5-1
j_call: TRBJ2-5
d_call: NA
cdr3_aa: CASSLTRTEETQYF
cdr3_nt: TGCGCCAGCAGCTTGACCAGGACAGAAGAGACCCAGTACTTC